This passage covers 21 T cell receptor beta chains from one sample sequenced in a study of T cell changes during pregnancy in multiple sclerosis. This table comes from immunoSEQ multiplex PCR, and its TCRdb copy is limited to in-frame clones, with some not included. The table lists tens of thousands of clones, 85% to 95% of them singletons. The material sequenced was CD8+ T cells from peripheral blood mononuclear cells, taken in the third trimester of pregnancy. These TCRs come from a female donor with multiple sclerosis, enrolled in a pregnancy study.

The chain has TRBV5-1 and TRBJ2-7, with 7 bases that match TRBD1. There are 15 residues in the CDR3. Per the germline V gene, CDR1 is SGHRS and CDR2 is YFSETQ. V lost 6 bases, J lost 0 bases, and 9 bases stayed unmatched. The CDR3 is CASTWTGQNSYEQYF. Written as DNA, the CDR3 is TGCGCCAGCACCTGGACAGGTCAAAACTCCTACGAGCAGTACTTC.

V usage is TRBV27 and J usage is TRBJ1-2; no clear D gene. Germline V gene sequence: CDR1 MNHEY, CDR2 SMNVEV (reference sequence). Trimming pared 3 bases from V and 4 bases from J, leaving 9 bases between. CDR3 length: 13 residues. CDR3 nucleotides: TGTGCCAGCAGTTTCGGGTCAGCCTATGGCTACACCTTC. Translated: CASSFGSAYGYTF.

This chain joins TRBV9 and TRBJ1-6; possibly TRBD1 for D (5 bases). V dropped 2 bases and J dropped 9 bases, with 21 bases sitting between them. This CDR3 has 17 amino acids. Germline V gene lookup returns CDR1 SGDLS and CDR2 YYNGEE. The CDR3 region is CASSVDPGQGTGSPLHF. The CDR3 DNA sequence: TGTGCCAGCAGCGTGGATCCCGGGCAGGGTACGGGTTCACCCCTCCACTTT.

The rearrangement joins TRBV29-1 to TRBJ2-7, with TRBD1 matching over 9 bases. The CDR3 contains 14 residues. Losses at the gene ends were 5 bases for V and 4 bases for J; bases not matched to a gene: 9. CDR1 SQVTM and CDR2 ANQGSEA come from the germline V gene. CDR3 coding DNA: TGCAGCGTTACCTCCGGGACAGGGATGTACGAGCAGTACTTC. It translates to CSVTSGTGMYEQYF.

This clone was found a few times. This chain links TRBV18 with TRBJ1-1; 9 nucleotides line up with TRBD1. CDR3 length: 15 amino acids. The germline V gene encodes CDR1 KGHSH and CDR2 LQKENI. The trim removed 2 bases at V and 3 bases at J, leaving 4 bases unmatched. CDR3 loop: CASSPGDRVYTEAFF. The DNA for the CDR3 is TGTGCCAGCTCACCAGGGGACAGGGTATACACTGAAGCTTTCTTT.

The chain recombines TRBV4-1 with TRBJ1-4; 9 bases fit TRBD1. With 6 bases clipped from V and 8 bases from J, the junction kept 4 bases outside the gene matches. CDR3 size: 13 residues. Germline CDR1 MGHRA, CDR2 YSYEKL. The CDR3 DNA reads TGCGCCAGCAGGGGGACAGGGCCCGAAAAACTGTTTTTT. It encodes CASRGTGPEKLFF.

This chain joins TRBV6-1 and TRBJ1-1; TRBD1 agrees at 7 bases. The CDR3 has 12 residues. Germline V gene sequence: CDR1 MNHNS, CDR2 SASEGT. The V gene end was trimmed by 8 bases and the J gene end by 1 base; junction bases not matched to a gene: 1. CDR3 residues: CASDRENTEAFF. The DNA for the CDR3 is TGTGCCAGCGACAGGGAGAACACTGAAGCTTTCTTT.

The CDR3 DNA reads TGTGCCACCAGAACCGACAGGGGAGATCCCTACGAGCAGTACTTC. It encodes CATRTDRGDPYEQYF. This chain links TRBV15 with TRBJ2-7, with TRBD1 identical over 8 bases. The CDR3 is 15 residues long. J gave up 2 bases and V 6 bases, and 9 bases lay outside the gene matches. Per the germline V gene, CDR1 is LNHNV and CDR2 is YYDKDF (reference sequence).

The chain combines TRBV5-1 with TRBJ2-7; 9 bases agree with TRBD1. Germline lookup yields CDR1 SGHRS and CDR2 YFSETQ. CDR3 length equals 15 residues. Germline trimming cut 5 bases from V and 1 base from J; bases unmatched to any gene: 7. This CDR3 reads CASSYGQGSSYEQYF. The CDR3 DNA follows: TGCGCCAGCAGTTATGGACAGGGGTCGTCCTACGAGCAGTACTTC.

The chain is built from TRBV7-6 and TRBJ2-3, with 8 positions matching TRBD1. Trimming removed 2 bases from V and 2 bases from J; junction bases left unmatched: 9. The CDR3 extends over 17 amino acids. The V gene's germline CDR1 is SGHVS and CDR2 FNYEAQ. The DNA of the CDR3 is TGTGCCAGCAGCTTACTTCATCAGGGGGCGAACACAGATACGCAGTATTTT. Encoded protein: CASSLLHQGANTDTQYF.

CDR3 sequence: CASGGETQYF. CDR3 coding DNA: TGTGCCAGCGGGGGGGAGACCCAGTACTTC. The chain uses TRBV9 and TRBJ2-5; a possible D gene is TRBD2 (6 bases). Germline V lookup: CDR1 SGDLS, CDR2 YYNGEE. V was cut by 7 bases and J by 5 bases, with 6 bases left in between. The CDR3 covers 10 residues.

This chain joins TRBV5-6 and TRBJ1-2; D might be TRBD1 (5 bases). The CDR3 spans 15 residues. Germline assignment: CDR1 SGHDT and CDR2 YYEEEE. The V end lost 2 bases, the J end lost 0 bases, and 11 bases lay between the germline ends. DNA for the CDR3: TGTGCCAGCAGCTTCGACAGCACCTCTAACTATGGCTACACCTTC. This codes for CASSFDSTSNYGYTF.

This chain links TRBV19 with TRBJ1-6; D uncertain. V was cut by 2 bases and J by 7 bases, with 12 bases left in between. CDR1 is LNHDA, CDR2 SQIVND, per germline (reference sequence). The CDR3 covers 15 residues. Written as DNA, the CDR3 is TGTGCCAGTAGTATACCTGAGACGGAGAATTCACCCCTCCACTTT. Translating it yields CASSIPETENSPLHF.

This chain uses TRBV4-1 with TRBJ2-3, with D hard to call. V lost 3 bases to trimming and J lost 0 bases, with 13 bases between them. CDR3 length equals 16 residues. Germline CDR1 reads MGHRA; CDR2 reads YSYEKL. The chain's CDR3 is CASSHRRSHSTDTQYF. The DNA for the CDR3 is TGCGCCAGCAGCCACCGGCGGTCCCATAGCACAGATACGCAGTATTTT.

This rearrangement joins TRBV9 to TRBJ1-2; D is unclear. The CDR3 has 16 residues. V dropped 0 bases and J dropped 6 bases, with 18 bases sitting between them. Germline CDR1 SGDLS, CDR2 YYNGEE. The CDR3 DNA follows: TGTGCCAGCAGCGTAGTGGGAGAGGGATTGTCTCATGGCTACACCTTC. It codes for CASSVVGEGLSHGYTF.

This sequence joins TRBV4-1 and TRBJ2-7; D not resolved. The CDR3 has 13 residues. CDR1 MGHRA and CDR2 YSYEKL come from the germline V gene. V was trimmed by 0 bases and J by 2 bases, leaving 5 bases between them. The CDR3: CASSQEQTYEQYF. The CDR3 coding sequence is TGCGCCAGCAGCCAAGAACAGACCTACGAGCAGTACTTC.

The J gene is TRBJ2-3, the V gene TRBV7-3, with 8 positions matching TRBD2. Germline CDR1 and CDR2: SGHTA and FQGTGA. V dropped 7 bases and J dropped 5; count of bases not matched to a gene: 8. The CDR3 runs to 14 residues. DNA of the CDR3: TGTGCCAGCAACGGGGGGGGGCCGGGAGATACGCAGTATTTT. Translating it yields CASNGGGPGDTQYF.

This chain uses TRBV5-1 with TRBJ1-2, with D unresolved. CDR3 length: 12 amino acids. Germline V gene lookup returns CDR1 SGHRS and CDR2 YFSETQ. V was pared by 0 bases and J by 7 bases, with 7 bases between. CDR3 amino acids: CASSLGGSGYTF. CDR3 nucleotides: TGCGCCAGCAGCTTGGGAGGGTCTGGCTACACCTTC.

The CDR3 loop reads CAISEPRQSSYNEQFF. The CDR3 region has the DNA TGTGCCATCAGTGAGCCTCGACAGAGCTCCTACAATGAGCAGTTCTTC. The rearrangement uses TRBV10-3 and TRBJ2-1; a weak D match, TRBD1 (5 bases). Germline V CDR1 and CDR2: ENHRY, SYGVKD. This CDR3 has 16 residues. Trimming took 2 bases from V and 0 from J, leaving 11 bases between them.

Comments on this clone: A junction boundary mismatches the germline segment, possibly from a read error. V gene TRBV7-7 combines with J gene TRBJ2-2, with 9 bases fitting TRBD2. This CDR3 spans 15 amino acids. The V gene's germline CDR1 is SSHAT and CDR2 FNYEAQ (reference sequence). The chain's CDR3 is CASSYLAGSTGELFF. The CDR3 DNA reads as TGTGCTAGCAGCTATCTAGCGGGGAGTACCGGGGAGCTGTTTTTT.

The chain carries TRBV15 and TRBJ2-7; D may be TRBD2 (5 bases). CDR3 length equals 14 residues. CDR1 is LNHNV, CDR2 YYDKDF, per germline (reference sequence). Trimming pared 5 bases from V and 6 bases from J, leaving 17 bases between. CDR3 residues: CATSERAEGGEQYF. The CDR3 coding sequence is TGTGCCACCAGCGAAAGGGCAGAAGGAGGCGAGCAGTACTTC.